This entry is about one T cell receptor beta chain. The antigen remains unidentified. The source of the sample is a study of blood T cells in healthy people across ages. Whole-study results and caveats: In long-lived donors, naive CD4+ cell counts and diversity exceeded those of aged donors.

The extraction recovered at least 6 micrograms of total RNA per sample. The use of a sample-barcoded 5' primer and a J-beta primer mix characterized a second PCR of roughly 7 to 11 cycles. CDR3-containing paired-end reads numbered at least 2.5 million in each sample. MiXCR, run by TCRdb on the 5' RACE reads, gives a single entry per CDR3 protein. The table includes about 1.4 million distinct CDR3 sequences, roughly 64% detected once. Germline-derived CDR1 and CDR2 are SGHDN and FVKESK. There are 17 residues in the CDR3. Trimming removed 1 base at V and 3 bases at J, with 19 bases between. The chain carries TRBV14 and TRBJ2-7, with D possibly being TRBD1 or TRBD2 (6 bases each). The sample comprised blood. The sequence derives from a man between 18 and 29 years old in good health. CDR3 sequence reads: CASSQAPVGGLYYEQYF. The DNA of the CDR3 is TGTGCCAGCAGCCAAGCCCCCGTAGGGGGGCTTTACTACGAGCAGTACTTC.